This T cell receptor (beta chain) stems from a study of cytomegalovirus exposure and HLA in healthy donors. Whole-study context: The Caucasian-associated ancestry cluster contained 81% of the approximately 400 genotyped donors. Study-level results: Cytomegalovirus association was assigned to about 150 TCR beta chains. The authors later found TCR association rates varying by HLA locus, with DRB1 most and HLA-C fewest.

The CDR3 sequence is 15 residues long. Trimming took 2 bases from V and 8 from J, leaving 18 bases between them. The germline CDR1 and CDR2 sequences are MNHNS and SASEGT. 13 Jbeta primers and 60 Vbeta primers were used for the PCR. The assay was immunoSEQ multiplex PCR, and TCRdb's table has in-frame clones only and misses some. This table has 170,000 or so clones, 84% appearing once. This clone came up a few times. What it recognizes is unknown. This sequence was found in a man in his late teens or twenties in good health and CMV-seronegative. The gene calls are TRBV6-1 and TRBJ1-2; maybe TRBD1 (5 bases). Sequencing input: PBMCs. CDR3 DNA sequence: TGTGCCAGCAGTGAAACCCCCCATAAGGGGCACGGCTACACCTTC. This encodes CASSETPHKGHGYTF.